One and the same sample provided the 29 T cell receptor beta chains below, sequenced in a study of blood T cell repertoires in COVID-19. Only in-frame clones appear in the TCRdb table, and some are missing; sequencing was by immunoSEQ multiplex PCR. The table lists about 300,000 clones, about 91% of them singletons. The specimen sequenced was peripheral blood. These receptors originate from a woman in her 30s with COVID-19, enrolled during active disease.

The J gene is TRBJ2-1, the V gene TRBV5-5, with 9 bases matching TRBD1. V lost 4 bases to trimming and J lost 7 bases; unmatched junction nucleotides: 9. This CDR3 has 15 residues. The V gene's germline CDR1 is SGHKS and CDR2 YYEKEE (reference sequence). CDR3 sequence reads: CASSLVGTGWNEQFF. CDR3 sequence (DNA): TGTGCCAGCAGCCTCGTTGGGACAGGGTGGAATGAGCAGTTCTTC. The whole variable domain, filled in from reference TRBV5-5 and TRBJ2-1, reads DAGVTQSPTHLIKTRGQQVTLRCSPISGHKSVSWYQQVLGQGPQFIFQYYEKEERGRGNFPDRFSARQFPNYSSELNVNALLLGDSALYLCASSLVGTGWNEQFFGPGTRLTVL.

This clone has just one count. V usage is TRBV30 and J usage is TRBJ1-1, with a weak D call TRBD1 (5 bases). CDR3 size: 16 residues. CDR1 is GTSNPN and CDR2 is SVGIG in the germline V gene (reference sequence). The germline V and J ends were trimmed by 3 bases and 2 bases, with 19 bases remaining between them. CDR3 coding DNA: TGTGCCTGGAGGGCCTACTTCACAGGTCCTAACACTGAAGCTTTCTTT. Translated, it gives CAWRAYFTGPNTEAFF.

This chain uses TRBV19 with TRBJ2-5, with D perhaps TRBD2 (7 bases). The CDR3 has 14 residues. Trimming pared 3 bases from V and 5 bases from J, leaving 13 bases between. Per germline, CDR1 LNHDA and CDR2 SQIVND (reference sequence). The CDR3 loop reads CASSMAGAWETQYF. The CDR3 DNA sequence: TGTGCCAGTAGTATGGCGGGGGCCTGGGAGACCCAGTACTTC.

This clone was detected once. V is TRBV10-3 and J is TRBJ1-2, with D unresolved. There are 13 residues in the CDR3. Trimming shortened V by 2 bases and J by 5 bases, and 9 bases separated the two germline ends. Germline values: CDR1 ENHRY, CDR2 SYGVKD. CDR3 amino acids: CAISEASNYGYTF. The DNA for the CDR3 is TGTGCCATCAGTGAGGCGAGTAATTATGGCTACACCTTC.

The chain recombines TRBV5-4 with TRBJ2-7; TRBD1 agrees at 9 bases. Germline CDR1 reads SGHNT; CDR2 reads YYREEE (reference sequence). The ends lost 2 bases at V and 5 bases at J; junction bases unmatched: 5. CDR3 size: 14 residues. CDR3 DNA: TGTGCCAGCAGCTTTGACAGGGGGTTAAACGAGCAGTACTTC. Translated, it gives CASSFDRGLNEQYF.

V usage is TRBV7-9 and J usage is TRBJ2-3; tentative D call: TRBD2 (5 bases). The V end lost 7 bases, the J end lost 1 base, and 12 bases lay between the germline ends. Germline CDR1 is SEHNR and CDR2 is FQNEAQ (reference sequence). The CDR3 has 14 amino acids. CDR3 in DNA: TGTGCCAGCACCCCCGCCGGGGGCACAGATACGCAGTATTTT. Translated, it gives CASTPAGGTDTQYF.

The rearrangement joins TRBV4-1 to TRBJ1-1; 7 nucleotides line up with TRBD1. This CDR3 spans 14 amino acids. Germline CDR1 and CDR2: MGHRA and YSYEKL. J gave up 5 bases and V 5 bases, and 8 bases lay outside the gene matches. CDR3 sequence reads: CASSSGQGGTEAFF. The DNA of the CDR3 is TGCGCCAGCAGCTCGGGTCAGGGGGGAACTGAAGCTTTCTTT.

This chain connects TRBV6-2 or TRBV6-3 to TRBJ1-2, with 8 bases fitting TRBD1. Germline V gene data show CDR1 as MNHEY and CDR2 as SVGEGT. This CDR3 is built from 17 residues. Unmatched junction bases numbered 14, after V lost 4 bases and J lost 4 bases. The CDR3: CASSSTNTLTGVYGYTF. The CDR3 DNA sequence: TGTGCCAGCAGTTCGACCAATACCCTGACAGGGGTCTATGGCTACACCTTC.

V gene TRBV27 combines with J gene TRBJ2-1, with TRBD2 identical over 14 bases. CDR1 and CDR2 from the germline V gene are MNHEY and SMNVEV (reference sequence). The trim removed 6 bases at V and 5 bases at J, leaving 9 bases unmatched. The CDR3 has 17 amino acids. The CDR3 DNA reads TGTGCCAGCAGCCGTGGACTAGCGGGGGGCTTTAACAATGAGCAGTTCTTC. Protein product: CASSRGLAGGFNNEQFF.

The V gene is TRBV11-3, the J gene TRBJ1-1, with 7 bases matching TRBD1. V lost 1 base and J lost 10; bases outside the gene matches: 6. The germline V gene encodes CDR1 SGHNT and CDR2 YENEEA. The CDR3 spans 13 residues. The CDR3 here is CASSLVTGVRAFF. The CDR3 DNA reads as TGTGCCAGCAGCTTAGTTACAGGGGTTCGAGCTTTCTTT.

This clone was found a few times. The chain carries TRBV13 and TRBJ1-6; D call uncertain. CDR3 length: 16 amino acids. Germline V gene data show CDR1 as PRHDT and CDR2 as FYEKMQ (reference sequence). V lost 5 bases and J 14 bases, leaving 25 bases between the germline ends. The CDR3 DNA follows: TGTGCCAGCAGCGAAAAACTTACCCACAGCCGGTCGTCCCTCCACTTT. It encodes CASSEKLTHSRSSLHF.

The V and J genes are TRBV28 and TRBJ2-7; weak D call: TRBD2 (7 bases). The length of the CDR3 is 16 residues. The V gene lost 5 bases and the J gene lost 0 bases, with 17 bases spanning the gap. CDR1 and CDR2 from the germline V gene are MDHEN and SYDVKM. CDR3 sequence: CASSPPGASGSYEQYV. The CDR3 DNA sequence: TGTGCCAGCAGTCCACCGGGGGCTAGCGGCTCCTACGAGCAGTACGTC.

The chain is built from TRBV28 and TRBJ1-2, with D unresolved. V was clipped by 1 base and J by 8 bases, with 14 bases between them. This CDR3 has 14 amino acids. From germline, CDR1 is MDHEN and CDR2 SYDVKM. Here the CDR3 DNA reads TGTGCCAGCAGTTTATCCAGGCGGGCCGAGGGCTACACCTTC. This encodes CASSLSRRAEGYTF.

The V gene is TRBV6-5, the J gene TRBJ1-2, with 7 bases fitting TRBD1. The V and J ends lost 5 bases and 8 bases, in that order; junction bases with no gene match: 8. The CDR3 is 13 residues long. CDR1 is MNHEY, CDR2 SVGAGI, per germline. The DNA of the CDR3 is TGTGCCAGCAGTCGAACAGGGGAGAGGGGCTACACCTTC. Translating gives CASSRTGERGYTF.

The chain combines TRBV5-4 with TRBJ2-2; 8 nucleotides align to TRBD1. CDR1 is SGHNT, CDR2 YYREEE, per germline (reference sequence). The CDR3 loop spans 15 amino acids. After removal of 1 base from V and 5 bases from J, the junction contained 4 bases not matched to a gene. CDR3 in amino acids: CASSLRTGLTGELFF. CDR3 DNA sequence: TGTGCCAGCAGCTTGAGGACAGGGTTAACCGGGGAGCTGTTTTTT. Together with reference TRBV5-4 and TRBJ2-2, the CDR3 gives the full variable domain: ETGVTQSPTHLIKTRGQQVTLRCSSQSGHNTVSWYQQALGQGPQFIFQYYREEENGRGNFPPRFSGLQFPNYSSELNVNALELDDSALYLCASSLRTGLTGELFFGEGSRLTVL.

The chain uses TRBV2 and TRBJ2-3; no clear D gene. Trimming pared 4 bases from V and 4 bases from J, leaving 6 bases between. CDR3 length: 12 amino acids. Looked up from germline, CDR1 is SNHLY and CDR2 is FYNNEI. The DNA for the CDR3 is TGTGCCAGCAGTGTAGTGTCAGATACGCAGTATTTT. This sequence encodes CASSVVSDTQYF.

The chain has TRBV27 and TRBJ1-1; D ambiguous. The V gene lost 7 bases and the J gene lost 4 bases, with 13 bases spanning the gap. In germline, CDR1 is MNHEY, CDR2 SMNVEV (reference sequence). This CDR3 is 13 amino acids long. CDR3 sequence (DNA): TGTGCCAGCATGGGAGGGAGGAGCACTGAAGCTTTCTTT. Residues: CASMGGRSTEAFF.

The V and J genes are TRBV12-5 and TRBJ1-2; D uncertain. The germline V and J ends were trimmed by 2 bases and 2 bases, with 6 bases remaining between them. Germline V gives CDR1 LGHNT, CDR2 FRNRAP. The CDR3 totals 13 residues. CDR3 DNA: TGTGCTAGTGGTTTGAACACCAACTATGGCTACACCTTC. It translates to CASGLNTNYGYTF.

This clone was observed once. The chain employs TRBV9 and TRBJ2-5, with 9 bases identical to TRBD1. CDR1 is SGDLS and CDR2 is YYNGEE in the germline V gene. The CDR3 runs 15 residues. The junction had 11 bases not matched to a gene; V was cut back by 7 bases and J by 4 bases. The CDR3 sequence is CASGPIGQGRETQYF. CDR3 DNA: TGTGCCAGCGGCCCTATAGGACAGGGGCGAGAGACCCAGTACTTC.

The genes are TRBV7-3 and TRBJ2-3; perhaps TRBD1 as D (5 bases). V dropped 1 base and J dropped 6 bases, with 11 bases sitting between them. CDR1 is SGHTA, CDR2 FQGTGA, per germline. This CDR3 contains 14 residues. This CDR3 reads CASSLNPGLDTQYF. Here the CDR3 DNA reads TGTGCCAGCAGCTTAAATCCAGGGCTTGATACGCAGTATTTT.

The rearrangement uses TRBV29-1 and TRBJ1-3; D remains unclear. Germline V CDR1 and CDR2: SQVTM, ANQGSEA. The CDR3 runs 13 residues. Trimming shortened V by 3 bases and J by 2 bases, and 8 bases separated the two germline ends. CDR3 amino acids: CSVDGETGNTIYF. In DNA form, the CDR3 reads TGCAGCGTTGACGGGGAGACTGGAAACACCATATATTTT.

The chain couples TRBV2 to TRBJ1-1; D unclear. This CDR3 is 14 amino acids long. V was shortened by 6 bases and J by 3 bases, with 14 bases between the two germline ends. The germline gives CDR1 SNHLY, CDR2 FYNNEI. Here the CDR3 DNA reads TGTGCCAGCAGACCCTGGAGGGTGGACACTGAAGCTTTCTTT. Translation gives CASRPWRVDTEAFF.

The V gene is TRBV5-4, the J gene TRBJ2-6, with D unclear. Looked up from germline, CDR1 is SGHNT and CDR2 is YYREEE (reference sequence). This CDR3 has 14 amino acids. V lost 6 bases and J lost 2, with 9 bases in between. The CDR3 coding sequence is TGTGCCAGCACCCCCTACCCTGGGGCCAACGTCCTGACTTTC. Translation gives CASTPYPGANVLTF.

The chain links TRBV6-5 to TRBJ1-1; 7 bases are shared with TRBD1. Per the germline V gene, CDR1 is MNHEY and CDR2 is SVGAGI. The CDR3 is 14 amino acids. J gave up 0 bases and V 5 bases, and 3 bases lay outside the gene matches. The CDR3: CASSRGTVNTEAFF. The CDR3 DNA is TGTGCCAGCAGTAGGGGGACAGTGAACACTGAAGCTTTCTTT.

The chain combines TRBV14 with TRBJ1-1; D is undetermined. The V end was cut by 2 bases, the J end by 1 base, with 8 bases between. Germline V gene data show CDR1 as SGHDN and CDR2 as FVKESK. CDR3 length: 14 residues. This CDR3 reads CASSQLARNTEAFF. CDR3 bases: TGTGCCAGCAGCCAACTCGCTAGGAACACTGAAGCTTTCTTT.

About this clone: Other DNA sequences within the sample encode an identical CDR3. CDR3 DNA sequence: TGTGCCAGCAGCGGGGAGGAATACACTGAAGCTTTCTTT. It is translated as CASSGEEYTEAFF. V and J are TRBV6-5 and TRBJ1-1; D is uncertain. Trimming removed 6 bases from V and 3 bases from J, with 11 bases in between. Germline loops: CDR1 MNHEY, CDR2 SVGAGI. The CDR3 contains 13 residues.

This clone was recorded once. This chain links TRBV11-3 with TRBJ1-2; D may be TRBD1 (5 bases). Trimming removed 3 bases from V and 4 bases from J, with 9 bases in between. The CDR3 extends over 13 amino acids. Germline CDR1 reads SGHNT; CDR2 reads YENEEA. DNA of the CDR3: TGTGCCAGCAGCTTGGGGCAGAGCTATGGCTACACCTTC. It codes for CASSLGQSYGYTF.

The rearrangement joins TRBV9 to TRBJ2-3; D ambiguous. The CDR3 totals 14 residues. V dropped 0 bases and J dropped 0 bases, with 5 bases sitting between them. The germline CDR1 and CDR2 sequences are SGDLS and YYNGEE. The CDR3 spells CASSVGISTDTQYF. For the CDR3, the DNA is TGTGCCAGCAGCGTAGGTATTAGCACAGATACGCAGTATTTT.

The V call is TRBV5-6, the J call TRBJ1-4, with D hard to call. From germline, CDR1 is SGHDT and CDR2 YYEEEE. This CDR3 is 16 amino acids long. V shed 2 bases and J shed 4 bases, with 15 bases lying between them. CDR3 bases: TGTGCCAGCAGCTTCTGGAGCCCCCTTCTTAATGAAAAACTGTTTTTT. Translating it yields CASSFWSPLLNEKLFF.